This T cell receptor (beta chain) was identified in a study of OX40 agonist ivuxolimab in advanced cancers. At the level of the study: The dose-escalation group included hepatocellular carcinoma, melanoma, renal cell carcinoma and head and neck cancer. Eligibility rules accepted prior anti-PD-1, anti-PD-L1 or anti-CTLA-4 therapy, and 40% had some.

The protocol was immunoSEQ multiplex PCR, while the TCRdb copy is restricted to in-frame clones and leaves out a portion. The repertoire holds 50,000 to 75,000 clones, with about 89% as singletons. In the case of this clone: Its antigen is still unknown.

Whole-study results and caveats: Both blood CD4+ and CD8+ T cells showed clonal growth by week 6 at 0.1 to 3.0 mg/kg.

Researchers took blood at baseline, on cycle 4 day 1, and on cycle 7 day 1. The clonotype originates from an adult with an advanced solid tumor such as melanoma, head and neck, liver or kidney cancer. The material was CD4+ or CD8+ T cells sorted from blood, obtained in a trial of the OX40 agonist ivuxolimab.

The CDR3 nucleotides are TGTGCCAGCAGCTTAGCGGGAGCGTTCCAAGAGACCCAGTACTTC. Its protein is CASSLAGAFQETQYF. V gene TRBV11-1 combines with J gene TRBJ2-5; a possible D gene is TRBD2 (5 bases). CDR1 and CDR2 (germline): SGHAT, FQDESV (reference sequence). The CDR3 runs 15 residues. V was clipped by 0 bases and J by 1 base, with 9 bases between them.